In this sample, the clone carrying this T cell receptor (beta chain) turned up a few times. The antigen is unknown. The CDR3 has 14 amino acids. Germline V lookup: CDR1 KGHDR, CDR2 SFDVKD. These data belong to a study of blood T cells in healthy people across ages. Across the whole study: Template switching recovered approximately one barcoded beta molecule for every two T cells.

Overall study results and limits: Donor CMV infection status was unknown, possibly confounding age-related changes in expanded clonotypes. Measured against age, TCR beta diversity per million T cells decreased in a roughly linear manner.

The authors ran a second PCR of roughly 6 to 12 cycles using a sample-barcoded 5' primer and a J-beta primer mix. TCRdb fed the 5' RACE reads into MiXCR, producing one record per CDR3 protein. The sample holds about 670,000 distinct CDR3 sequences, around 41% seen once. Each individual donor underwent a draw of approximately 9.8 milliliters of peripheral blood. Source material: blood. This clonotype was obtained from an older man in good health. The gene calls are TRBV24-1 and TRBJ2-1; no clear D gene. The end of the DNA fits TRBJ2-7 better, so the J call may be wrong. CDR3 nucleotides: TGTGCCACCAGTGGGGGTAATTCCTACAATGAGCAGTACTTC. This encodes CATSGGNSYNEQYF.